Sequencing of this T cell receptor beta chain was carried out in a study of blood T cells in healthy people across ages (dated by TCRdb to 2014 to 2015). For the wider study: Template switching captured roughly one uniquely barcoded TCR beta cDNA molecule per two T cells in model experiments. Age-related changes in TCR beta repertoire diversity were measured in the study by deep sequencing normalized with unique cDNA molecular identifiers. Donors were grouped into four age groups: young (average approximately 15 years), middle-aged (approximately 41), aged (62) and long-lived (about 90). To avoid experimental bias, donors of different ages were spread randomly across the sequencing lanes. Using the same blood draw, the study looked at two additional independent replicas of 1 million unique cDNA reads for two donors, one aged 18 to 30 and the other aged 80 or older. Broad study findings and their caveats: Compared with the aged group, the long-lived group had more naive CD4+ T cells, fewer expanded clones and increased TCR diversity, suggesting age selection. Estimates of total diversity from one million sequenced T cells were regarded as lower bounds and underestimates. Because profiling used bulk unsorted PBMCs, naive and antigen-experienced compartments could not be compared conclusively. As age increased, observed TCR beta diversity per million T cells dropped in a roughly linear way, and a significant reduction was already evident by age 40. Because donor CMV infection status was unknown, age-related changes in expanded clonotypes were potentially confounded. A strong correlation was found between observed TCR beta diversity and the percentage of naive T cells measured by flow cytometry.

As regards this clonotype: Its antigen remains unidentified. Within one base of it there is no much larger clone, and no base qualities were kept.

Preparation of the library involved 5' RACE. Reads for this sample came from an Illumina HiSeq 2500. The second PCR ran for roughly 7 to 11 cycles and used a J-beta primer mix along with a sample-barcoded 5' primer. Each TCR beta cDNA molecule received a unique molecular identifier from a template-switch 5' adaptor carrying 12 random nucleotides. Each sample yielded at least 3 million CDR3-containing paired-end reads. All of the RNA was converted into first-strand cDNA using the Mint cDNA synthesis kit, with a TRBC-specific oligonucleotide serving as the primer. All cDNA was treated with uracil-DNA glycosylase and then went through a first 18-cycle PCR with the universal primers M1SS and BC2_uni_R. In the authors' own workflow: For normalization, 1 million high-quality reads were randomly selected from each sample, with every read carrying a distinct molecular identifier. Instead of being binned into consensus sequences, reads with shared molecular identifiers were discarded. MiTCR, with a Q25 quality threshold and the strictest error-elimination algorithm, was used for CDR3 identification, clonotype clustering and error correction. A nonparametric unseen species model with Euler transformation was used to estimate lower-bound total TCR beta diversity. Starting from the raw public reads, TCRdb applied fastp trimming at Q25, assembled clones with MiXCR and retained in-frame beta chains. Rows are unified per CDR3 protein, each entry keeping the most common DNA and genes. The V and J calls come from TCRdb's annotation, not from the publication. The table for this sample lists 1.4 million or so distinct CDR3 sequences; approximately 43% of them were counted only once. The leading ten clones occupy more than 4% of the sample.

The approximately 39 donors, aged about 6 to 100 years, were systemically healthy Caucasian individuals from Russia. Around 10 milliliters of peripheral blood were drawn from each donor into EDTA-treated Vacutainer tubes. Ficoll-Paque density-gradient centrifugation was used to isolate PBMCs, with at least 7 million obtained per sample. Total RNA, at least 5.5 micrograms per sample, was extracted from PBMCs with Trizol reagent. Naive CD45RAhigh/CD27high T cell percentages were measured by flow cytometry on a PBMC aliquot from every donor. V ends up 3 bases short and J 6 bases short, with an unmatched junction base count of 4. From cysteine to phenylalanine, the CDR3 is 14 amino acids long. Just CDR3 DNA is preserved here, 42 bases in frame from base 1. CDR1 and CDR2, looked up from the germline V gene, are SGHTA and FQGNSA.

This receptor was taken from a woman under 30 in good health. Rearrangement joined TRBV7-2 to TRBJ2-1; TRBD2 aligns with 8 central bases. Specimen: blood. Read as DNA, the sequence is TGTGCCAGCAGCTTTGGACTAGCTTTCAATGAGCAGTTCTTC. Its amino acids are CASSFGLAFNEQFF.